The sequence of this T cell receptor beta chain was determined in a study of OX40 agonist ivuxolimab in advanced cancers. A note on the overall study: Ivuxolimab, which targeted the costimulatory receptor OX40 (CD134), was an agonistic, fully human IgG2 monoclonal antibody. Peripheral TCRbeta sequencing aimed to test whether ivuxolimab altered TCR sequence diversity and caused clonal T-cell expansion. The paper reports the monotherapy dose-escalation portion (N ≈ 50 patients) of the phase I ivuxolimab trial. Among the approximately 54 dose-escalation patients, about 19 had hepatocellular carcinoma, 15 or so melanoma, 9 renal cell carcinoma and 9 head and neck cancer. Prior anti-PD-1, anti-PD-L1 or anti-CTLA-4 therapy was permitted, and checkpoint inhibitors had been received by 40% to 50% of dose-escalation patients. Three dose-escalation patients achieved partial responses, one with hepatocellular carcinoma and two with cutaneous melanoma. Intravenous ivuxolimab was administered to patients every 2 weeks at six dose levels: 0.01, 0.1, 0.3, 1.5, 3 and 10 mg/kg. In the dose-escalation cohort, 70% to 90% of patients were male, and the mean age was around 60 years with a range of roughly 20 to 79.

The V and J ends are trimmed by 3 bases and 4 bases, leaving 10 bases between them. Its CDR3 holds 14 amino acids, cysteine through phenylalanine. The only DNA kept is the CDR3, 42 bases in frame from the first base. Per the germline V gene (reference sequence), LNHDA is the CDR1 and SQIVND is the CDR2. Points the paper makes about the study in general: Low levels of normalized T-cell clonal expansion were also seen in some patients who did not respond. Antigen specificity was not determined for the clonally expanded peripheral T cells. Clonal expansion of both CD4+ and CD8+ blood T cells was observed from baseline to week 6 at doses 0.1 to 3.0 mg/kg. After ivuxolimab, more expanded clones were found on average in CD8+ T cells than in CD4+ T cells. In the 0.1-3.0 mg/kg groups, partial responders had among the lowest normalized peripheral clonal expansion, particularly in CD8+ T cells.

The trial excluded patients who had a history of autoimmune disease or who were on systemic immunosuppression. In every dose cohort, peripheral blood was drawn for TCR sequencing at baseline, cycle 4 day 1, and cycle 7 day 1. The samples were taken from a phase I, first-in-human, multicenter, open-label dose-escalation trial of ivuxolimab. Adults with locally advanced or metastatic head and neck squamous cell, hepatocellular, melanoma or renal cell carcinoma were enrolled in the trial. CD4+ and CD8+ T cells were sorted separately from peripheral blood before TCR sequencing. Genomic DNA was isolated from the sorted cells so that the TCRbeta CDR3 region could be sequenced. The immunoSEQ Assay was used to sequence the TCRbeta CDR3 regions. Not all clones reach the TCRdb copy of this immuneACCESS table, which keeps in-frame sequences only. Checked studies attribute under half of the gap to unresolved V genes and leave the rest unexplained. Recorded for this sample are approximately 38,000 clones; roughly 90% of them occurred a single time. Of the sample, nearly 9.5% is held by the ten largest clones.

A remark on this clone: Its antigen remains unidentified. Within one base of it there is no much larger clone, and no base qualities were kept.

This sample comprised CD4+ or CD8+ T cells sorted from blood, obtained in a trial of the OX40 agonist ivuxolimab. The chain uses TRBV19 and TRBJ1-5; the D gene lacks a confident call. This TCR was recovered from an adult with an advanced solid tumor such as melanoma, head and neck, liver or kidney cancer. The CDR3 sequence is CASSISPGNQPQHF. The DNA reads as follows: TGTGCCAGTAGTATCTCCCCCGGGAATCAGCCCCAGCATTTT.